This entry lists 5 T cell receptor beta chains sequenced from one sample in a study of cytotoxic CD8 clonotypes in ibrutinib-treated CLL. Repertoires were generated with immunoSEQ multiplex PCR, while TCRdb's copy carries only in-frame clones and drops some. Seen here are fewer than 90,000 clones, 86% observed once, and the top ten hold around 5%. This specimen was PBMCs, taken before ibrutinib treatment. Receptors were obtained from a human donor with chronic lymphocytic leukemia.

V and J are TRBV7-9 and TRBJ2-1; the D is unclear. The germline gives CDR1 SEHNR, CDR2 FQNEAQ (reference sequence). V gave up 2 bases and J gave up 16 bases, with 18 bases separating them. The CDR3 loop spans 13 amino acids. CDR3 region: CASSLTAGNTIFF. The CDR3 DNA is TGTGCCAGCAGCTTAACTGCCGGCAATACAATCTTCTTC.

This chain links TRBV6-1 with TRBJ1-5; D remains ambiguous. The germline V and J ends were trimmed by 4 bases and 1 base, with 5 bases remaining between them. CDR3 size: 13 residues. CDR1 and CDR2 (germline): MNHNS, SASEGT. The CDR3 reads CASSAQSNQPQHF. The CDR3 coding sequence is TGTGCCAGCAGTGCCCAGAGCAATCAGCCCCAGCATTTT.

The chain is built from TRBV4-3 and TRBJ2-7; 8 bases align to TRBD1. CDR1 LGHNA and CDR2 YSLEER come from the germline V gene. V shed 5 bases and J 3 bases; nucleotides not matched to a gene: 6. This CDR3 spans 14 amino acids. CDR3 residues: CASSNRDRFYEQYF. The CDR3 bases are TGCGCCAGCAGCAACCGGGACAGGTTCTACGAGCAGTACTTC.

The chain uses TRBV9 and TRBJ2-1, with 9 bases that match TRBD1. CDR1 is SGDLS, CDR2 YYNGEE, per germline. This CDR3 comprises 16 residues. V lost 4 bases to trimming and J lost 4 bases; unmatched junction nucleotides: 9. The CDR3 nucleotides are TGTGCCAGCAGCCCAACGGGGACAGGGACTTACAATGAGCAGTTCTTC. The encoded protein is CASSPTGTGTYNEQFF.

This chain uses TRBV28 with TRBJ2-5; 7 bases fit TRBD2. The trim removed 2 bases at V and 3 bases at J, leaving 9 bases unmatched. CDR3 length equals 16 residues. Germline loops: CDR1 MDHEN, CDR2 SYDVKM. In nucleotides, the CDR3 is TGTGCCAGCAGTTTAATCAGCGGGGCTGCCGAAGAGACCCAGTACTTC. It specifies CASSLISGAAEETQYF.